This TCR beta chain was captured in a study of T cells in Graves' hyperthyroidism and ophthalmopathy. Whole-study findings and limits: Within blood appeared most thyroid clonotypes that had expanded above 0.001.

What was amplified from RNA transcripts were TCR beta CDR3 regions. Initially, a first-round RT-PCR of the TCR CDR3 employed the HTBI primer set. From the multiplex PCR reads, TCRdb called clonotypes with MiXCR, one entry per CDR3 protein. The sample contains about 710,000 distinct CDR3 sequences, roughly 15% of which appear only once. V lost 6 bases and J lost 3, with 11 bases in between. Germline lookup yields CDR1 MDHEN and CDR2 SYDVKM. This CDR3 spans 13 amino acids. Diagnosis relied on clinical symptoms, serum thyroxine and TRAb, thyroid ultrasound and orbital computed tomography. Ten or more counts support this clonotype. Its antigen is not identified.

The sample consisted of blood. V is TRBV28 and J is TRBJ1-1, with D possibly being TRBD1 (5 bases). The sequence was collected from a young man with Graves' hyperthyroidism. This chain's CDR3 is CASRGLWDTEAFF. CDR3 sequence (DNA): TGTGCCAGCAGGGGGCTTTGGGACACTGAAGCTTTCTTT. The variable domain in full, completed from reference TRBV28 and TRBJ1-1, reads DVKVTQSSRYLVKRTGEKVFLECVQDMDHENMFWYRQDPGLGLRLIYFSYDVKMKEKGDIPEGYSVSREKKERFSLILESASTNQTSMYLCASRGLWDTEAFFGQGTRLTVV.